This T cell receptor (beta chain) was observed in a study of blood T cell repertoires in COVID-19. Study details: Acute and convalescent COVID-19 samples came from the United States, Italy and Spain. In each case, the material was cDNA or gDNA derived from T cells, B-cell-depleted T cells, or PBMCs.

This clone was detected ten times or more. Original analysis: By means of reference gene primer amplification, nucleated cell counts were estimated. Using immunoSEQ multiplex PCR, the repertoire was profiled, and TCRdb retains in-frame clones only, with some absent. V, J and clone size were drawn from that table, and D and trimming were deduced from the DNA. The sample carries 62,000 or so clones, about 80% recorded once. The Seattle patients joined while their infection was active and were tracked longitudinally afterward. The CDR3 length is 17 residues. CDR1 and CDR2 (germline): MDHEN, SYDVKM. The junction had 9 bases not matched to a gene; V was cut back by 5 bases and J by 6 bases.

Sequencing was performed on peripheral blood. The source is a man aged 60 to 69 with COVID-19, enrolled during active disease. The chain carries TRBV28 and TRBJ2-1; 14 nucleotides match TRBD2. The CDR3 region is CASSPSTGLAGGNEQFF. In DNA, the CDR3 is TGTGCCAGCAGTCCATCGACCGGACTAGCGGGGGGCAATGAGCAGTTCTTC. The full variable domain, rest sourced from reference TRBV28 and TRBJ2-1, is DVKVTQSSRYLVKRTGEKVFLECVQDMDHENMFWYRQDPGLGLRLIYFSYDVKMKEKGDIPEGYSVSREKKERFSLILESASTNQTSMYLCASSPSTGLAGGNEQFFGPGTRLTVL.